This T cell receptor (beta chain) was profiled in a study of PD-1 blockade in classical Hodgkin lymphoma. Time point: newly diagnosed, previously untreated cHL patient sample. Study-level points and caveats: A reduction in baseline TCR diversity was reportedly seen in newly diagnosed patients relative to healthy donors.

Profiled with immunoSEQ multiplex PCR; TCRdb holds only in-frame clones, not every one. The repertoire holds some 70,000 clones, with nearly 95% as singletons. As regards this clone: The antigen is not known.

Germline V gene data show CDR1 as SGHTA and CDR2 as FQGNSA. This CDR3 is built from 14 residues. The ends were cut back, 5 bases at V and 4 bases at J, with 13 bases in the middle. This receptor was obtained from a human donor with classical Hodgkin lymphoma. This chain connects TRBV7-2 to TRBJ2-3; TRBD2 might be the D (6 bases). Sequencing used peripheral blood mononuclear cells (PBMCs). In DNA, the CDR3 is TGTGCCAGCAGCCAGGACTATGCAGCAGATACGCAGTATTTT. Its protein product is CASSQDYAADTQYF.